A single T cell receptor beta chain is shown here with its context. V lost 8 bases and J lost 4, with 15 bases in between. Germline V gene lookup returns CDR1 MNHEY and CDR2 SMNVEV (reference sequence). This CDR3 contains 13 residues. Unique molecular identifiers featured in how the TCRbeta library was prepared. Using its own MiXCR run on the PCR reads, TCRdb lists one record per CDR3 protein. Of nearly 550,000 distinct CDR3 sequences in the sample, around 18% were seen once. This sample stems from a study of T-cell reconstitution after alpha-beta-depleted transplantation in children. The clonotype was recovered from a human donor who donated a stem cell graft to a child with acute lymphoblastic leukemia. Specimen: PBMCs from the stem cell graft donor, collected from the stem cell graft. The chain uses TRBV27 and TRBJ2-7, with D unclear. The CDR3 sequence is CASAPGGTYEQYF. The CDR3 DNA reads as TGTGCCAGCGCACCGGGCGGAACATACGAGCAGTACTTC.